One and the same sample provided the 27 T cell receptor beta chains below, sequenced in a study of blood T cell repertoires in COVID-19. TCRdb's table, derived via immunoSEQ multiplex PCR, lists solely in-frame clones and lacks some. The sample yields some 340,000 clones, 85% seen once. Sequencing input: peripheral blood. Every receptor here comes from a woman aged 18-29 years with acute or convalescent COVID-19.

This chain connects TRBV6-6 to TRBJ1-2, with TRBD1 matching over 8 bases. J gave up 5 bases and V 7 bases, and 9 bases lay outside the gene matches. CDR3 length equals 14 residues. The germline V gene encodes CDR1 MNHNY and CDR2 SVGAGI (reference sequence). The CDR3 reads CASTMDRELYGYTF. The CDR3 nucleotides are TGTGCCAGCACCATGGACAGGGAGTTGTATGGCTACACCTTC.

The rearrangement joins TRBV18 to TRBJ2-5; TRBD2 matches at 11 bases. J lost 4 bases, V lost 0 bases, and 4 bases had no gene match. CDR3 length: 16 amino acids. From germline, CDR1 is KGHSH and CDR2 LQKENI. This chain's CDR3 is CASSPPGLAGGETQYF. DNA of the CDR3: TGTGCCAGCTCACCACCTGGGCTAGCGGGAGGAGAGACCCAGTACTTC.

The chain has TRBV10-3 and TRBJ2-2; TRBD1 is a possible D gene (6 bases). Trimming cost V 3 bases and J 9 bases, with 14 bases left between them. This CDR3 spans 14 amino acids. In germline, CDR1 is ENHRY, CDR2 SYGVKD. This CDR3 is CAISEPQGRRELFF. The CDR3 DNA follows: TGTGCCATCAGTGAACCTCAGGGGCGCCGGGAGCTGTTTTTT.

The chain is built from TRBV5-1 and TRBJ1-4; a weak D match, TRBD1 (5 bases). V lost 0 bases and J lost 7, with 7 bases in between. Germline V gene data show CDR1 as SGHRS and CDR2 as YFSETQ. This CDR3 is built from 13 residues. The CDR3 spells CASSLDRFEKLFF. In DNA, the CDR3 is TGCGCCAGCAGCTTGGACAGGTTTGAAAAACTGTTTTTT.

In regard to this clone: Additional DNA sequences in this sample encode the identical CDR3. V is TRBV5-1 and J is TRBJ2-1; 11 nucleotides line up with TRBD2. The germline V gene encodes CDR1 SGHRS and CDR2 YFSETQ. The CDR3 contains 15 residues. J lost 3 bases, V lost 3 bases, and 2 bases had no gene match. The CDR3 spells CASSYSGGDYNEQFF. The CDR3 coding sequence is TGCGCCAGCAGCTATAGCGGGGGGGACTACAATGAGCAGTTCTTC. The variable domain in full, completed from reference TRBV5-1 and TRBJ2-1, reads KAGVTQTPRYLIKTRGQQVTLSCSPISGHRSVSWYQQTPGQGLQFLFEYFSETQRNKGNFPGRFSGRQFSNSRSEMNVSTLELGDSALYLCASSYSGGDYNEQFFGPGTRLTVL.

The CDR3 sequence is CATSGLYGYTF. The CDR3 region has the DNA TGTGCCACCAGTGGACTGTATGGCTACACCTTC. V and J are TRBV24-1 and TRBJ1-2, with unresolved D. The CDR3 covers 11 residues. Per the germline V gene, CDR1 is KGHDR and CDR2 is SFDVKD. V was pared by 5 bases and J by 5 bases, with 5 bases between.

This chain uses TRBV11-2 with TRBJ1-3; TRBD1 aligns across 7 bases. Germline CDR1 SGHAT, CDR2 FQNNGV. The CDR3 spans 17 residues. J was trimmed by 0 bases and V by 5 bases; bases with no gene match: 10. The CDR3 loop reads CASSPRDSKSSGNTIYF. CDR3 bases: TGTGCCAGCAGCCCCCGGGACAGTAAGAGCTCTGGAAACACCATATATTTT.

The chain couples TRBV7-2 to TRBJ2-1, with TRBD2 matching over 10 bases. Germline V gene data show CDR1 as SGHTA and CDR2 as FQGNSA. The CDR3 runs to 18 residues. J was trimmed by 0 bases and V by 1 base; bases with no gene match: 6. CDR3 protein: CASSLVGSGRNSYNEQFF. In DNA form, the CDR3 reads TGTGCCAGCAGCTTAGTTGGTAGCGGGAGGAACTCCTACAATGAGCAGTTCTTC.

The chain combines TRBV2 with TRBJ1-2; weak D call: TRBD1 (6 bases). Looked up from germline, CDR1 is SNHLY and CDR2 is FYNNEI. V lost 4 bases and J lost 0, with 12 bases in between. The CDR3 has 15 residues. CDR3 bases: TGTGCCAGCAGTGGGAGGACAGCTGCTAACTATGGCTACACCTTC. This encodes CASSGRTAANYGYTF.

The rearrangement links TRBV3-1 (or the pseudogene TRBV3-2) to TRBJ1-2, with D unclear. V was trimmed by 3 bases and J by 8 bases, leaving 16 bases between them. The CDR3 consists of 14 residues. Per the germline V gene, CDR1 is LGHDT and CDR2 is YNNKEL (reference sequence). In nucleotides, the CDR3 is TGTGCCAGCAGCCACGAAAAGCGGATAGGGGGCTACACCTTC. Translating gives CASSHEKRIGGYTF.

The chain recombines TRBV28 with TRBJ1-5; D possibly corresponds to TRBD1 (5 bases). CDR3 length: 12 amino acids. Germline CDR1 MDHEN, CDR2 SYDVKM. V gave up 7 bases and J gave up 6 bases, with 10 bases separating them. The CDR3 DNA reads TGTGCCAGCACGGGTAGGGGTCAGCCCCAGCATTTT. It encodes CASTGRGQPQHF. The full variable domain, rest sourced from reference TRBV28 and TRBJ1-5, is DVKVTQSSRYLVKRTGEKVFLECVQDMDHENMFWYRQDPGLGLRLIYFSYDVKMKEKGDIPEGYSVSREKKERFSLILESASTNQTSMYLCASTGRGQPQHFGDGTRLSIL.

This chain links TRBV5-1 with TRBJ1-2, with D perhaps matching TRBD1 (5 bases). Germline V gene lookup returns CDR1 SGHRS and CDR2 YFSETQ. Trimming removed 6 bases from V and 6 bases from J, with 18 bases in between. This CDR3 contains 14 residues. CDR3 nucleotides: TGCGCCAGCAAGATTTTAGTAGGGGCGGATGGCTACACCTTC. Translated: CASKILVGADGYTF.

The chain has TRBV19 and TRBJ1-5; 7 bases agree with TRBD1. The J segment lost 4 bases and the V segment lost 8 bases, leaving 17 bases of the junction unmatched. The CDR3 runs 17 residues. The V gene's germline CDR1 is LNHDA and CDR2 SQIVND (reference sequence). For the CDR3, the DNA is TGTGCCAGTGATCCCCCCGACAGGGCCCTAAGGAATCAGCCCCAGCATTTT. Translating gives CASDPPDRALRNQPQHF.

The DNA for the CDR3 is TGTGCCAGCAGTTACCCTGGATTCGGGGGGCATCAGCCCCAGCATTTT. Translation: CASSYPGFGGHQPQHF. V and J are TRBV6-6 and TRBJ1-5, with TRBD1 as a possible D gene (6 bases). Germline lookup yields CDR1 MNHNY and CDR2 SVGAGI (reference sequence). Trimming left V 2 bases short and J 5 bases short, with 16 bases between. This CDR3 has 16 amino acids.

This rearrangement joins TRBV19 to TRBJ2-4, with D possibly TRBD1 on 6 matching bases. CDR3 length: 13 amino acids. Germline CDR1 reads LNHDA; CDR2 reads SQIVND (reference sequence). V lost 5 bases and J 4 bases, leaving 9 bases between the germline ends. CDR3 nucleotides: TGTGCCAGTAGTCCGGACAGTAAAAACATTCAGTACTTC. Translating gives CASSPDSKNIQYF. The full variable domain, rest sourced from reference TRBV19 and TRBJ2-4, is DGGITQSPKYLFRKEGQNVTLSCEQNLNHDAMYWYRQDPGQGLRLIYYSQIVNDFQKGDIAEGYSVSREKKESFPLTVTSAQKNPTAFYLCASSPDSKNIQYFGAGTRLSVL.

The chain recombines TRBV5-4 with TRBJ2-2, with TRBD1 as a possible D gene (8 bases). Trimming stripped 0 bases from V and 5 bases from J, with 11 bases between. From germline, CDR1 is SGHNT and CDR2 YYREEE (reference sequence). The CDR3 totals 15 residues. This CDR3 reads CASSLEQGGTGELFF. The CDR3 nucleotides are TGTGCCAGCAGCTTGGAACAGGGGGGGACCGGGGAGCTGTTTTTT.

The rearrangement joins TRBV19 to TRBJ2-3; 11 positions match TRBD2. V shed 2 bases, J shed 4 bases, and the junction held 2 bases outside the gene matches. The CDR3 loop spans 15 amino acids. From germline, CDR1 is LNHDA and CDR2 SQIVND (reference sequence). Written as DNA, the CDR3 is TGTGCCAGTAGTATAACTAGCGGGAGACCAGATACGCAGTATTTT. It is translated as CASSITSGRPDTQYF.

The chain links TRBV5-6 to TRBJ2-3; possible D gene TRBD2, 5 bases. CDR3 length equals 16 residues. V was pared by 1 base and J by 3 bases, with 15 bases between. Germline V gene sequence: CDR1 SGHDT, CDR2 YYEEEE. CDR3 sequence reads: CASSLSGGGRTDTQYF. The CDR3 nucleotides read TGTGCCAGCAGCTTGTCTGGAGGCGGCCGAACAGATACGCAGTATTTT.

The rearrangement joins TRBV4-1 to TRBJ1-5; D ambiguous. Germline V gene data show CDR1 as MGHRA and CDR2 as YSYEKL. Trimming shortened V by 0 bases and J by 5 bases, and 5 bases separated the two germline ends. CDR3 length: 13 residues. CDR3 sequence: CASSQDTDQPQHF. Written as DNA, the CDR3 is TGCGCCAGCAGCCAAGATACTGATCAGCCCCAGCATTTT.

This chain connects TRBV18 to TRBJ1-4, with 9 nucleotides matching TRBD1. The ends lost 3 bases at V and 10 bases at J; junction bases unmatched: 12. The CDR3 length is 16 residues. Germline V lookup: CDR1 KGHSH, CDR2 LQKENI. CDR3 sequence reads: CASSPGTGYAPVKLFF. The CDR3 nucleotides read TGTGCCAGCTCACCGGGGACAGGGTACGCGCCTGTAAAACTGTTTTTT.

The CDR3 bases are TGTGCCACCGCCTTGCCGGGGGACAGCACAGATACGCAGTATTTT. It specifies CATALPGDSTDTQYF. V usage is TRBV28 and J usage is TRBJ2-3; weak D call: TRBD2 (6 bases). There are 15 residues in the CDR3. The germline CDR1 and CDR2 sequences are MDHEN and SYDVKM. Trimming removed 10 bases at V and 0 bases at J, with 17 bases between.

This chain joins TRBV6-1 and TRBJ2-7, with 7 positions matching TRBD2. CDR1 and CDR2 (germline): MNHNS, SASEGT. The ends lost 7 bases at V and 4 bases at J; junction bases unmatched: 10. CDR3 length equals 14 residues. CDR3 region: CASTPLADTYEQYF. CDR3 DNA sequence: TGTGCCAGCACCCCCCTAGCGGATACGTACGAGCAGTACTTC.

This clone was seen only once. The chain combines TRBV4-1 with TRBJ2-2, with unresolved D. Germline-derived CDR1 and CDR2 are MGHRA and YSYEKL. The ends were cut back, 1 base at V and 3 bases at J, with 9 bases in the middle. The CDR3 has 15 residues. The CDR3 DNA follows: TGCGCCAGCAGCCAAGCCTCACAGTACACCGGGGAGCTGTTTTTT. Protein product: CASSQASQYTGELFF.

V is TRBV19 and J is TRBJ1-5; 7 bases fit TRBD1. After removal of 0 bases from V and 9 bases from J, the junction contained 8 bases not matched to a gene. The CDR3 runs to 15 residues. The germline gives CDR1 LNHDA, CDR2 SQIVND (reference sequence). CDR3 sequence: CASSIDDRVGTPQHF. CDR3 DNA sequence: TGTGCCAGTAGTATAGACGACAGGGTGGGAACGCCCCAGCATTTT.

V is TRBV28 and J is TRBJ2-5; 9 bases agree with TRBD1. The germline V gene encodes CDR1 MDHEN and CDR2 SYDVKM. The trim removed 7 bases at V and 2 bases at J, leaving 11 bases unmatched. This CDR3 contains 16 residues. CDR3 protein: CASKRTGGPGQETQYF. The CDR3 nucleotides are TGTGCCAGCAAAAGAACAGGGGGCCCGGGTCAAGAGACCCAGTACTTC. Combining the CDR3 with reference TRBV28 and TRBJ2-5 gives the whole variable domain DVKVTQSSRYLVKRTGEKVFLECVQDMDHENMFWYRQDPGLGLRLIYFSYDVKMKEKGDIPEGYSVSREKKERFSLILESASTNQTSMYLCASKRTGGPGQETQYFGPGTRLLVL.

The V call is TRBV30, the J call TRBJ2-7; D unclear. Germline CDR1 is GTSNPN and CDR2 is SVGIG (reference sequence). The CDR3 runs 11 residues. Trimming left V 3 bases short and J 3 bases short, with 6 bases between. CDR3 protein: CAWSRNYEQYF. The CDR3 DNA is TGTGCCTGGAGCAGGAACTACGAGCAGTACTTC.

The CDR3 sequence: CAISAGTSTDTQYF. The CDR3 bases are TGTGCCATCAGTGCCGGGACTAGCACAGATACGCAGTATTTT. The chain uses TRBV10-3 and TRBJ2-3; tentative D call: TRBD2 (6 bases). Trimming left V 4 bases short and J 0 bases short, with 8 bases between. Germline CDR1 is ENHRY and CDR2 is SYGVKD. The length of the CDR3 is 14 residues.